This is a list of T cell receptor beta chains from one sample in a study of identical twins. TCRdb itself ran the 5' RACE reads through MiXCR, one entry per CDR3 protein. In the table there are over 600,000 distinct CDR3 sequences, over 20% of which are singletons. This sample also belongs to another study, concerning T cells expressing NK-cell markers.

Sample: PBMCs. The receptors derive from a woman in her late teens or twenties in good health. Each CDR3 is given with its conserved first and last residue. Each record gives: D gene, V gene, J gene, clone size, CDR3 DNA, CDR3 protein. A D gene is named only where the DNA matches it firmly. Clone size appears in some rows only: once, few, many, or a class for an expanded clone.

d_call: TRBD2; v_call: TRBV19; j_call: TRBJ2-7; clone_size: NA; cdr3_nt: TGTGCCAGTAGTATCCGGGGGGGCGCGGGCACATCCTACGAGCAGTACTTC; cdr3_aa: CASSIRGGAGTSYEQYF
d_call: NA; v_call: TRBV9; j_call: TRBJ2-3; clone_size: NA; cdr3_nt: TGTGCCAGCAGCGTAGAAGCGGTTCCAGATACGCAGTATTTT; cdr3_aa: CASSVEAVPDTQYF
d_call: NA; v_call: TRBV20-1; j_call: TRBJ1-2; clone_size: NA; cdr3_nt: TGCAGTACGCAGGGGAGACGGGGTGGCTACACCTTC; cdr3_aa: CSTQGRRGGYTF
d_call: NA; v_call: TRBV19; j_call: TRBJ2-5; clone_size: NA; cdr3_nt: TGTGCCAGGGACAGTTACCAAGAGACCCAGTACTTC; cdr3_aa: CARDSYQETQYF
d_call: NA; v_call: TRBV18; j_call: TRBJ2-7; clone_size: NA; cdr3_nt: TGTGCCAGCTCACCAATACAGGGTAACGAGCAGTACTTC; cdr3_aa: CASSPIQGNEQYF
d_call: NA; v_call: TRBV25-1; j_call: TRBJ1-3; clone_size: few; cdr3_nt: TGTGCCAGCAGTGAATATGGGGTCGACACCATATATTTT; cdr3_aa: CASSEYGVDTIYF
d_call: NA; v_call: TRBV6-5; j_call: TRBJ2-7; clone_size: NA; cdr3_nt: TGTGCCAGCAGTTATCGGTTTTCCACCTACGAGCAGTACTTC; cdr3_aa: CASSYRFSTYEQYF
d_call: NA; v_call: TRBV5-1; j_call: TRBJ1-1; clone_size: few; cdr3_nt: TGCGCCAGCAGCTTGGAGGGGGATGGTGAAGCTTTCTTT; cdr3_aa: CASSLEGDGEAFF
d_call: TRBD2; v_call: TRBV27; j_call: TRBJ2-3; clone_size: NA; cdr3_nt: TGTGCCAGCAGTTTCTCAGCGGGAGACCGCACAGATACGCAGTATTTT; cdr3_aa: CASSFSAGDRTDTQYF
d_call: TRBD1; v_call: TRBV6-1; j_call: TRBJ2-2; clone_size: many; cdr3_nt: TGTGCCAGCAGTGGGACAGGGGACACCGGGGAGCTGTTTTTT; cdr3_aa: CASSGTGDTGELFF
d_call: NA; v_call: TRBV7-9; j_call: TRBJ2-7; clone_size: many; cdr3_nt: TGTGCCAGCAGCTTAAAGATGAACGAGCAGTACTTC; cdr3_aa: CASSLKMNEQYF
d_call: NA; v_call: TRBV2; j_call: TRBJ2-2; clone_size: NA; cdr3_nt: TGTGCCAGCAGGGGGACGGCAGGGAGCACCGGGGAGCTGTTTTTT; cdr3_aa: CASRGTAGSTGELFF
d_call: NA; v_call: TRBV12-3/TRBV12-4; j_call: TRBJ1-3; clone_size: few; cdr3_nt: TGTGCCAGCACCACCCGAGAGGGAAACAGAAACACCATATATTTT; cdr3_aa: CASTTREGNRNTIYF
d_call: NA; v_call: TRBV7-9; j_call: TRBJ1-1; clone_size: NA; cdr3_nt: TGTGCCAGCAGTAACAGGGTGATGAACACTGAAGCTTTCTTT; cdr3_aa: CASSNRVMNTEAFF
d_call: TRBD2; v_call: TRBV20-1; j_call: TRBJ2-7; clone_size: NA; cdr3_nt: TGCAGTTTAACGGCCGGACTAGCGGGACCTAAGCAGTACTTC; cdr3_aa: CSLTAGLAGPKQYF
d_call: NA; v_call: TRBV6-1; j_call: TRBJ2-7; clone_size: NA; cdr3_nt: TGTGCCAGCAGGGGGGACCTCTTTTCTGGCGAGCAGTACTTC; cdr3_aa: CASRGDLFSGEQYF